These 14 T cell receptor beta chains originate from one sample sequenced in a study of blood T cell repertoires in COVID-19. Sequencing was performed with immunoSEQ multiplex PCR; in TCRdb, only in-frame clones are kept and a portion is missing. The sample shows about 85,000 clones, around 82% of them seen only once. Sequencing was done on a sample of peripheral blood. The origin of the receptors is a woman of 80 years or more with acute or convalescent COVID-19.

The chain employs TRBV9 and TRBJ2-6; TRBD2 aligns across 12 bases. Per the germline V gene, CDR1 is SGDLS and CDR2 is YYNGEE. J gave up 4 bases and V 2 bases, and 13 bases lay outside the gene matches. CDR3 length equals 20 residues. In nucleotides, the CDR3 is TGTGCCAGCAGCGTGAGCGGGACTAGCGGGCCGGGAGCGGGGGCCAACGTCCTGACTTTC. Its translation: CASSVSGTSGPGAGANVLTF.

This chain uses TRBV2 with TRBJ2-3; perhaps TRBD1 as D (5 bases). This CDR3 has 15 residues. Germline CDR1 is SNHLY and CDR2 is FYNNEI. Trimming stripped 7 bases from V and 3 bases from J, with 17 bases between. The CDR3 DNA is TGTGCCAGCATCCTAGGAAGGCAGGGTACAGATACGCAGTATTTT. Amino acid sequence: CASILGRQGTDTQYF. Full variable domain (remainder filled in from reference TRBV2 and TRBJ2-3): EPEVTQTPSHQVTQMGQEVILRCVPISNHLYFYWYRQILGQKVEFLVSFYNNEISEKSEIFDDQFSVERPDGSNFTLKIRSTKLEDSAMYFCASILGRQGTDTQYFGPGTRLTVL.

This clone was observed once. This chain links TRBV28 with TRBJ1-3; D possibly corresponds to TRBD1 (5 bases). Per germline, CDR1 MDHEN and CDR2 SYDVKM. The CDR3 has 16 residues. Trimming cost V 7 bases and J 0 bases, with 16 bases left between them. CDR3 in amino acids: CASTNLGPDSGNTIYF. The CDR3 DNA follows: TGTGCCAGCACCAACCTGGGGCCAGACTCTGGAAACACCATATATTTT.

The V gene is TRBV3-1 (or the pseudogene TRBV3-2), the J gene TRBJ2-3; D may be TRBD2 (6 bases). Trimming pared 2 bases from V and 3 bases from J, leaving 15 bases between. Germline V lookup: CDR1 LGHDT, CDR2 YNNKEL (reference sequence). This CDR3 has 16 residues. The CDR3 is CASSQRPGVMTDTQYF. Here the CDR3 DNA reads TGTGCCAGCAGCCAAAGGCCGGGGGTTATGACAGATACGCAGTATTTT.

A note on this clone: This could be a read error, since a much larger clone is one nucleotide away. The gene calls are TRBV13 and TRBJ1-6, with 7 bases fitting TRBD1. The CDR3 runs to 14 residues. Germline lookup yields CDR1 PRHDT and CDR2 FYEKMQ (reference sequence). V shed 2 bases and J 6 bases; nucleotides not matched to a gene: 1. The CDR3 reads CASSLQGGNSPLHF. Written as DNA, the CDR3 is TGTGCCAGCAGCTTACAGGGGGGTAATTCACCCCTCCACTTT.

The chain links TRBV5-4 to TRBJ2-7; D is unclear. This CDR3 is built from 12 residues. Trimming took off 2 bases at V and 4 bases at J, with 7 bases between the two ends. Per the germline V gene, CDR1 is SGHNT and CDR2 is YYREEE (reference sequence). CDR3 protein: CASSLPGYEQYF. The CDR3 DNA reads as TGTGCCAGCAGCTTACCCGGGTACGAGCAGTACTTC.

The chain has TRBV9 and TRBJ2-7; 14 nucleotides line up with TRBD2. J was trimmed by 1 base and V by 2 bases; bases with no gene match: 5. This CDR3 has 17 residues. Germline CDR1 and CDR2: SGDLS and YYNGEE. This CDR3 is CASSVGLAGGLSYEQYF. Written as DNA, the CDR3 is TGTGCCAGCAGCGTTGGACTAGCGGGGGGCCTATCCTACGAGCAGTACTTC.

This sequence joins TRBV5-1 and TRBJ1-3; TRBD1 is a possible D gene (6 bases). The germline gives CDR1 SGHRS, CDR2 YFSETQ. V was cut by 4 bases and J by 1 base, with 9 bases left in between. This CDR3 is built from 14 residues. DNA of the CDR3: TGCGCCAGCAGCCAACAGGGTTCTGGAAACACCATATATTTT. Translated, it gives CASSQQGSGNTIYF.

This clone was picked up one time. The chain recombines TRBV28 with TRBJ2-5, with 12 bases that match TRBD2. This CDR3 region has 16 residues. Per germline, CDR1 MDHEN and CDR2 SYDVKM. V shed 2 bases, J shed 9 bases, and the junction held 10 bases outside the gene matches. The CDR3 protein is CASSLPGLAGFAAQYF. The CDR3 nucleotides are TGTGCCAGCAGTTTACCAGGACTAGCGGGATTTGCGGCCCAGTACTTC.

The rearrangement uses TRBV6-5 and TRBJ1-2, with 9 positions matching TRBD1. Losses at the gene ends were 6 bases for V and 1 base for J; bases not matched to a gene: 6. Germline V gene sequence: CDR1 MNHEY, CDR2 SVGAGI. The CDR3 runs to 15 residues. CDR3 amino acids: CASRAGTGINYGYTF. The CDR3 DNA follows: TGTGCCAGCAGGGCCGGGACAGGGATTAACTATGGCTACACCTTC.

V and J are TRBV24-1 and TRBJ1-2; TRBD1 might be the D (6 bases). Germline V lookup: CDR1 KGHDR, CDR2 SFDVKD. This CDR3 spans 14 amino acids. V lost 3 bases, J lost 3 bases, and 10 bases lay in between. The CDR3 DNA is TGTGCCACCAGTGATAATCAGGGGTACTATGGCTACACCTTC. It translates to CATSDNQGYYGYTF.

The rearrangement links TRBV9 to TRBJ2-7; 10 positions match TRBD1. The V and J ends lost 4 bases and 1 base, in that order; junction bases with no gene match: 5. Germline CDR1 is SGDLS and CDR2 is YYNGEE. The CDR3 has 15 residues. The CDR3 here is CASSKDRGLSYEQYF. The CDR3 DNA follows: TGTGCCAGCAGCAAGGACAGGGGGTTATCCTACGAGCAGTACTTC.

The CDR3 spells CASSQLQTMNTEAFF. The CDR3, as DNA: TGCGCCAGCAGCCAACTTCAGACAATGAACACTGAAGCTTTCTTT. The chain has TRBV4-1 and TRBJ1-1, with D unresolved. CDR3 size: 15 residues. The germline gives CDR1 MGHRA, CDR2 YSYEKL. V was cut by 2 bases and J by 0 bases, with 10 bases left in between.

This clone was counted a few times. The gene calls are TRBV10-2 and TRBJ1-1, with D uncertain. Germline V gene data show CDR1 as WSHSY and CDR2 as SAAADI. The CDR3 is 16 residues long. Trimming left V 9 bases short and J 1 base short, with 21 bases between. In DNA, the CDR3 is TGCGCCAGTGGAGATTCACCCCGGCCGTGGAACACTGAAGCTTTCTTT. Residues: CASGDSPRPWNTEAFF.